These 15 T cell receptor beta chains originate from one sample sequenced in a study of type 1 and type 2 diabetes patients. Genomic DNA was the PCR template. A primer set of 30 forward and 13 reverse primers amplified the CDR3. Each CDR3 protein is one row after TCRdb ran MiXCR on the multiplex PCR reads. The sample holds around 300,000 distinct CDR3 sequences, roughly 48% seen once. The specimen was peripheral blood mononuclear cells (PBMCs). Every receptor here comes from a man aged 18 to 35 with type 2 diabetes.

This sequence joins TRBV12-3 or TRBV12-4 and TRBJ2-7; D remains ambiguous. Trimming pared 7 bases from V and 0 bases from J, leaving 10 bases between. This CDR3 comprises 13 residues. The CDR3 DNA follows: TGTGCCAGCATGGCACCCCCCTCCTACGAGCAGTACTTC. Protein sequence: CASMAPPSYEQYF.

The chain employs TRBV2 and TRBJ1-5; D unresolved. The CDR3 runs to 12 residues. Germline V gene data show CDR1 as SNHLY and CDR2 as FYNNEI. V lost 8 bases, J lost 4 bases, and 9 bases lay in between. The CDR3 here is CASCDTNQPQHF. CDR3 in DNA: TGTGCCAGCTGCGATACGAATCAGCCCCAGCATTTT.

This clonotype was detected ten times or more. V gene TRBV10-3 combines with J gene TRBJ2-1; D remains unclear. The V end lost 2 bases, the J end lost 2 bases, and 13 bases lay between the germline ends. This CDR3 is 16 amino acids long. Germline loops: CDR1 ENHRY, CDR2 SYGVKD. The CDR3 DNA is TGTGCCATCAGTGAGATGGTGGCAGGCCCCTACAATGAGCAGTTCTTC. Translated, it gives CAISEMVAGPYNEQFF.

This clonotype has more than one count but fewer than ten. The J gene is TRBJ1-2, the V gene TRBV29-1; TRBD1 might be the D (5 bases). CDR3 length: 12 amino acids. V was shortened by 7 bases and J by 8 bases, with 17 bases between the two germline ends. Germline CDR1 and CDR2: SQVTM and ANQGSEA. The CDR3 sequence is CSARWGERGYTF. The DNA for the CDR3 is TGCAGCGCCCGATGGGGGGAACGCGGCTACACCTTC.

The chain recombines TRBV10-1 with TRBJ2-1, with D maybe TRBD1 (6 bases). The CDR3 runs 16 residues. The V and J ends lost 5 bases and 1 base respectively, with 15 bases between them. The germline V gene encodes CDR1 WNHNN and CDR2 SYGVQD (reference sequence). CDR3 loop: CASSTAGDSSYNEQFF. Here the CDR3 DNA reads TGCGCCAGCAGTACGGCAGGGGATAGTTCCTACAATGAGCAGTTCTTC.

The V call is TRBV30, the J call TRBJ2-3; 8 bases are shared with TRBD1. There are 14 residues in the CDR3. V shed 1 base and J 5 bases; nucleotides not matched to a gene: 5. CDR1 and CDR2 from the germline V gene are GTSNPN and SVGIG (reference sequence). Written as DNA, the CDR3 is TGTGCCTGGAGTGAGGCAGGGGGCATAGATACGCAGTATTTT. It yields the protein CAWSEAGGIDTQYF. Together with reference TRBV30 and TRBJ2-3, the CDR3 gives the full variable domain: SQTIHQWPATLVQPVGSPLSLECTVEGTSNPNLYWYRQAAGRGLQLLFYSVGIGQISSEVPQNLSASRPQDRQFILSSKKLLLSDSGFYLCAWSEAGGIDTQYFGPGTRLTVL.

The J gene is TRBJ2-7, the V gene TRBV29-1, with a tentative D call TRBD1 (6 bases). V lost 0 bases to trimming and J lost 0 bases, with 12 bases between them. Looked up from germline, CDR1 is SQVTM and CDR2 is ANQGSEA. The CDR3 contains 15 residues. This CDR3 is CSVEEQGGHSYEQYF. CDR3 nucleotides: TGCAGCGTTGAAGAACAGGGCGGGCACTCCTACGAGCAGTACTTC.

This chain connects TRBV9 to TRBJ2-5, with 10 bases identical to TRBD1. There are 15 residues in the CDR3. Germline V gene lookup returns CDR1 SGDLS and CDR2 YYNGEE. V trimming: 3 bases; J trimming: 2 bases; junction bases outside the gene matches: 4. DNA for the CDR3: TGTGCCAGCAGCGGAGAGGACAGGGGGCAAGAGACCCAGTACTTC. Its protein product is CASSGEDRGQETQYF.

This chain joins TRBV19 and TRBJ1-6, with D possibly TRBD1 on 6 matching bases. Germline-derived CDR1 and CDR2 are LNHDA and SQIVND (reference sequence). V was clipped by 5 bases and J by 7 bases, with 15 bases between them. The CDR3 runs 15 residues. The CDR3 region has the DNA TGTGCCAGTAGTGCCCAACAGGGCGAGAATTCACCCCTCCACTTT. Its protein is CASSAQQGENSPLHF. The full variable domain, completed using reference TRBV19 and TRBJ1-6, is DGGITQSPKYLFRKEGQNVTLSCEQNLNHDAMYWYRQDPGQGLRLIYYSQIVNDFQKGDIAEGYSVSREKKESFPLTVTSAQKNPTAFYLCASSAQQGENSPLHFGNGTRLTVT.

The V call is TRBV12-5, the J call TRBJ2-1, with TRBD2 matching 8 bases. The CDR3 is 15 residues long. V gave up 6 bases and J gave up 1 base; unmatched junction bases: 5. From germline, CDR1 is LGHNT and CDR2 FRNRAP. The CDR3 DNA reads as TGTGCTAGTGGACTTAGCGGGACTTCCTACAATGAGCAGTTCTTC. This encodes CASGLSGTSYNEQFF.

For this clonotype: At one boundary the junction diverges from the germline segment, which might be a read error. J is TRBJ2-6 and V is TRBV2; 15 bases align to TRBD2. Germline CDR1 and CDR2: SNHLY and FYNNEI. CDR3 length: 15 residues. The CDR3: CASSEGLAGGYEQCF. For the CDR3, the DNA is TGTGCCAGCAGTGAGGGACTAGCGGGAGGCTACGAGCAGTGTTTC.

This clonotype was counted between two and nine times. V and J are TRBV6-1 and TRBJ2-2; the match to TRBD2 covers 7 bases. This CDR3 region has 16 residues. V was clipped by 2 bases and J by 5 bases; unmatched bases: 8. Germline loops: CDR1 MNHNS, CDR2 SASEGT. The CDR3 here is CASSEPAGFETGELFF. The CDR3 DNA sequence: TGTGCCAGCAGTGAACCAGCGGGATTTGAGACCGGGGAGCTGTTTTTT.

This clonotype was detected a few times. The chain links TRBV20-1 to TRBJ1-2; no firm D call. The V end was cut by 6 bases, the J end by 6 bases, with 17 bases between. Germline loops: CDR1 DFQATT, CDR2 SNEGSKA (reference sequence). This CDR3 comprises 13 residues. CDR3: CSAITQGDNGYTF. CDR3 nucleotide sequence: TGCAGTGCGATAACACAAGGAGACAATGGCTACACCTTC.

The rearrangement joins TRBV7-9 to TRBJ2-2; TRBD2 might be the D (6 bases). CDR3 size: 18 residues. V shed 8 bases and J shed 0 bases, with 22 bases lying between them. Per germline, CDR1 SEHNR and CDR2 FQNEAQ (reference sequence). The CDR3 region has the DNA TGTGCCAGCGTCCTCCATCCCGGGGGTACCGCGAACACCGGGGAGCTGTTTTTT. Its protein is CASVLHPGGTANTGELFF. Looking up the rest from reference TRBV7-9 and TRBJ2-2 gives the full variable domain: DTGVSQNPRHKITKRGQNVTFRCDPISEHNRLYWYRQTLGQGPEFLTYFQNEAQLEKSRLLSDRFSAERPKGSFSTLEIQRTEQGDSAMYLCASVLHPGGTANTGELFFGEGSRLTVL.

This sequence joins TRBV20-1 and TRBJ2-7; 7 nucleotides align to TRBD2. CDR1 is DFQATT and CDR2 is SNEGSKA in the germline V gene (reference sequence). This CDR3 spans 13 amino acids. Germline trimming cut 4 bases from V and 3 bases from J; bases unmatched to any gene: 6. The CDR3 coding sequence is TGCAGTGCTAAGGCCGCTAGCGGCTACGAGCAGTACTTC. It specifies CSAKAASGYEQYF.